This paragraph reports one TCR beta chain. Its antigen is still unknown. No much larger clone exists at a distance of one base, and base qualities are not known. From its cysteine to its phenylalanine, the CDR3 spans 14 amino acids. The retained sequence is limited to the CDR3, 42 bases, with the frame set at the first base. V is pruned by 4 bases and J by 3 bases, leaving 6 bases of the junction without a gene match. Taken from the germline V gene (reference sequence), the CDR1 and CDR2 loops are DFQATT and SNEGSKA. The sample originates from a study of T cell repertoires in cytomegalovirus infection (dated by TCRdb to between 2018 and 2021). Concerning the study at large: Donor HLA type was relevant to the analysis, as public TCR beta signatures indicated carriage of CMV infection together with the matching HLA type. The study at large found these results: The ex vivo response was dominated by HLA-C-restricted CMV-specific TCR beta clonotypes, and the single most frequent clonotype in two of eight donors was supplied by these HLA-C-restricted clonotypes. In both this cohort and an independent cohort of 352 donors, the cumulative frequency of public TCR beta family members distinguished carriers of CMV infection plus the relevant HLA type.

Sequencing took place on an Illumina HiSeq 1500. The public reads were reprocessed in TCRdb via fastp at Q25 and MiXCR, keeping in-frame beta chains. Rows matching on CDR3 protein sequence are summarized as one entry with the most common DNA and genes. This sample has roughly 630,000 distinct CDR3 sequences in its table, and approximately 24% of those were observed once. 6.5% to 10% of the sample is in the top ten clones. Sequences were obtained from CD8+ T cells from PBMCs. This sequence was found in a human donor in good health (CMV status not recorded). Some clones in this sample may be carry-over from other donors' samples. The receptor chain draws on TRBV20-1 and TRBJ1-2; TRBD1 aligns with 9 central bases. The DNA is as follows: TGCAGTGCTACCCTCAGGACAGGGGACTATGGCTACACCTTC. It is translated as CSATLRTGDYGYTF.